This entry lists 29 T cell receptor beta chains sequenced from one sample in a study of human T cells and chemical hapten exposure. MiXCR, applied by TCRdb to the RACE reads, yields one record per CDR3 protein. The sample holds approximately 90,000 distinct CDR3 sequences, around 25% seen once. Time point in this sample: patch test 3, about 24 weeks after DPC sensitization. Treatment meaning: therapeutic diphenylcyclopropenone sensitization with weekly scalp DPC. Sequenced here: whole blood, sampled in connection with sensitization to the hapten diphenylcyclopropenone (DPC). The origin of the receptors is a man aged 40-55 years with alopecia areata. Some clones in this sample may be carry-over from other donors' samples.

The gene calls are TRBV14 and TRBJ2-2; TRBD2 matches at 7 bases. Germline V gene lookup returns CDR1 SGHDN and CDR2 FVKESK. V was clipped by 5 bases and J by 5 bases; unmatched bases: 20. The CDR3 covers 19 residues. CDR3 in amino acids: CASSAQPRAGVSGTGELFF. The CDR3 nucleotides are TGTGCCAGCAGCGCCCAACCTCGGGCGGGAGTGAGCGGGACCGGGGAGCTGTTTTTT.

The chain recombines TRBV20-1 with TRBJ1-5; D unresolved. The V gene's germline CDR1 is DFQATT and CDR2 SNEGSKA (reference sequence). The CDR3 sequence is 14 residues long. V dropped 5 bases and J dropped 3 bases, with 14 bases sitting between them. The CDR3 region has the DNA TGCAGTGCTCAGGATGGCAGCCCCAATCAGCCCCAGCATTTT. Its protein product is CSAQDGSPNQPQHF.

This clonotype was detected only a few times. The V gene is TRBV5-1, the J gene TRBJ2-7, with D unresolved. From germline, CDR1 is SGHRS and CDR2 YFSETQ. V lost 0 bases to trimming and J lost 2 bases, with 9 bases between them. CDR3 length: 14 residues. The DNA for the CDR3 is TGCGCCAGCAGCTTGGTGGTTCAGCCCTACGAGCAGTACTTC. Its translation: CASSLVVQPYEQYF. The full variable domain, in which reference TRBV5-1 and TRBJ2-7 provide the parts outside the CDR3, is KAGVTQTPRYLIKTRGQQVTLSCSPISGHRSVSWYQQTPGQGLQFLFEYFSETQRNKGNFPGRFSGRQFSNSRSEMNVSTLELGDSALYLCASSLVVQPYEQYFGPGTRLTVT.

V usage is TRBV28 and J usage is TRBJ1-4; D call uncertain. The CDR3 has 16 residues. The germline CDR1 and CDR2 sequences are MDHEN and SYDVKM. Trimming shortened V by 1 base and J by 1 base, and 10 bases separated the two germline ends. CDR3 DNA: TGTGCCAGCAGTTTATTGACCGGGTTAACTAATGAAAAACTGTTTTTT. Protein product: CASSLLTGLTNEKLFF.

V and J are TRBV7-9 and TRBJ2-7; maybe TRBD2 (5 bases). Germline V CDR1 and CDR2: SEHNR, FQNEAQ (reference sequence). The CDR3 is 14 residues long. Trimming pared 5 bases from V and 6 bases from J, leaving 17 bases between. The CDR3 reads CASSPWTGSGEQYF. For the CDR3, the DNA is TGTGCCAGCAGCCCCTGGACGGGGTCAGGCGAGCAGTACTTC.

In this sample, this clonotype turned up a few times. J is TRBJ2-2 and V is TRBV20-1, with 7 bases matching TRBD2. V gave up 0 bases and J gave up 5 bases; unmatched junction bases: 15. Germline CDR1 reads DFQATT; CDR2 reads SNEGSKA (reference sequence). The CDR3 extends over 18 amino acids. This chain's CDR3 is CSARDISPGGRSTGELFF. The CDR3 region has the DNA TGCAGTGCTAGAGATATAAGTCCCGGCGGGAGATCGACCGGGGAGCTGTTTTTT.

This clonotype occurred a few times. The V and J genes are TRBV12-3 or TRBV12-4 and TRBJ2-1, with 8 positions matching TRBD2. J gave up 4 bases and V 2 bases, and 4 bases lay outside the gene matches. This CDR3 has 15 amino acids. As DNA, the CDR3 is TGTGCCAGCAGTTTACATAGCGGGACATACAATGAGCAGTTCTTC. Amino acid sequence: CASSLHSGTYNEQFF.

A few counts support this clonotype. The V gene is TRBV24-1, the J gene TRBJ2-1; D may be TRBD2 (6 bases). CDR1 and CDR2 (germline): KGHDR, SFDVKD. The germline V and J ends were trimmed by 3 bases and 7 bases, with 18 bases remaining between them. The CDR3 spans 16 residues. The CDR3 protein is CATSDRGGSAGNEQFF. The CDR3 nucleotides read TGTGCCACCAGTGATCGTGGAGGTTCGGCGGGGAATGAGCAGTTCTTC.

The chain links TRBV6-5 to TRBJ1-1; D unclear. Looked up from germline, CDR1 is MNHEY and CDR2 is SVGAGI. V was pared by 3 bases and J by 0 bases, with 8 bases between. The CDR3 has 14 residues. The CDR3 here is CASSYPNMNTEAFF. In DNA form, the CDR3 reads TGTGCCAGCAGTTATCCTAACATGAACACTGAAGCTTTCTTT.

J is TRBJ2-7 and V is TRBV5-1; the D gene is possibly TRBD2 (5 bases). Trimming left V 5 bases short and J 4 bases short, with 13 bases between. The CDR3 consists of 13 residues. In germline, CDR1 is SGHRS, CDR2 YFSETQ. In nucleotides, the CDR3 is TGCGCCAGCAGTTTACTAGTGGGGTACGAGCAGTACTTC. Translation gives CASSLLVGYEQYF.

This clonotype was counted between two and nine times. The V call is TRBV7-6, the J call TRBJ2-3, with D maybe TRBD1 (7 bases). The V gene's germline CDR1 is SGHVS and CDR2 FNYEAQ. This CDR3 region has 15 residues. Deletions cut 3 bases from V and 5 bases from J, with 15 bases between. Written as DNA, the CDR3 is TGTGCCAGCAGCTTGGAGGGGGCGCGTGGAGATACGCAGTATTTT. This encodes CASSLEGARGDTQYF. Full variable domain (outside the CDR3, taken from reference TRBV7-6 and TRBJ2-3): GAGVSQSPRYKVTKRGQDVALRCDPISGHVSLYWYRQALGQGPEFLTYFNYEAQQDKSGLPNDRFSAERPEGSISTLTIQRTEQRDSAMYRCASSLEGARGDTQYFGPGTRLTVL.

The V and J genes are TRBV28 and TRBJ2-7, with 7 bases identical to TRBD1. The V gene end was trimmed by 8 bases and the J gene end by 2 bases; junction bases not matched to a gene: 9. The CDR3 has 14 residues. Germline CDR1 and CDR2: MDHEN and SYDVKM. This chain's CDR3 is CASCLGGATYEQYF. The CDR3 bases are TGTGCCAGCTGCTTAGGGGGCGCGACCTACGAGCAGTACTTC.

This rearrangement joins TRBV7-2 to TRBJ2-6; a weak D match, TRBD1 (6 bases). Germline assignment: CDR1 SGHTA and CDR2 FQGNSA. The CDR3 totals 15 residues. Trimming cost V 4 bases and J 2 bases, with 9 bases left between them. The CDR3 DNA reads TGTGCCAGCAGCTATTACAGGGCTGGGGCCAACGTCCTGACTTTC. It translates to CASSYYRAGANVLTF.

The CDR3 coding sequence is TGCAGTGCTAGTAGGAAAGAGCTGAACACTGAAGCTTTCTTT. This sequence encodes CSASRKELNTEAFF. The rearrangement links TRBV20-1 to TRBJ1-1; D is ambiguous. V was trimmed by 3 bases and J by 0 bases, leaving 11 bases between them. Germline CDR1 is DFQATT and CDR2 is SNEGSKA (reference sequence). This CDR3 spans 14 amino acids.

This clonotype appeared a few times. The chain is built from TRBV7-8 and TRBJ2-7; D is perhaps TRBD1 (6 bases). The CDR3 has 15 residues. V was clipped by 5 bases and J by 3 bases, with 17 bases between them. Germline CDR1 reads SGHVS; CDR2 reads FQNEAQ. This chain's CDR3 is CASSQPAGQYYEQYF. The CDR3 DNA reads as TGTGCCAGCAGCCAACCCGCCGGACAGTACTACGAGCAGTACTTC.

This clonotype has just a few counts. This chain uses TRBV20-1 with TRBJ2-7; D call uncertain. Trimming stripped 0 bases from V and 6 bases from J, with 9 bases between. This CDR3 contains 12 residues. Germline V gene lookup returns CDR1 DFQATT and CDR2 SNEGSKA (reference sequence). CDR3 DNA sequence: TGCAGTGCTAGAGAGCACCTGGGCGAGCAGTACTTC. This translates into CSAREHLGEQYF.

A few counts support this clonotype. The rearrangement joins TRBV7-8 to TRBJ1-2, with D possibly TRBD1 on 5 matching bases. This CDR3 has 15 residues. The V gene lost 1 base and the J gene lost 4 bases, with 13 bases spanning the gap. Germline values: CDR1 SGHVS, CDR2 FQNEAQ. CDR3 nucleotides: TGTGCCAGCAGCTTAGTTAGGACGGGACTCTATGGCTACACCTTC. This sequence encodes CASSLVRTGLYGYTF.

This clonotype was detected only a few times. This chain joins TRBV5-1 and TRBJ2-6; D not certain. The germline V and J ends were trimmed by 3 bases and 2 bases, with 6 bases remaining between them. The CDR3 contains 14 residues. Germline lookup yields CDR1 SGHRS and CDR2 YFSETQ. DNA of the CDR3: TGCGCCAGCAGCTCCTCTCCTGGGGCCAACGTCCTGACTTTC. This encodes CASSSSPGANVLTF.

The chain recombines TRBV5-1 with TRBJ2-1, with a tentative D call TRBD1 (5 bases). The CDR3 has 17 amino acids. Germline V lookup: CDR1 SGHRS, CDR2 YFSETQ. V was trimmed by 0 bases and J by 0 bases, leaving 13 bases between them. The CDR3 DNA reads as TGCGCCAGCAGCTTGGGCAGGGCCGGAAGCTCCTACAATGAGCAGTTCTTC. This gives the protein CASSLGRAGSSYNEQFF.

The chain carries TRBV3-1 and TRBJ2-7, with 8 nucleotides matching TRBD2. The CDR3 is 16 residues long. From germline, CDR1 is LGHDT and CDR2 YNNKEL (reference sequence). V lost 5 bases, J lost 0 bases, and 9 bases stayed unmatched. The chain's CDR3 is CASSSPGGGSSYEQYF. DNA for the CDR3: TGTGCCAGCAGCTCCCCTGGCGGGGGGAGCTCCTACGAGCAGTACTTC.

The CDR3 coding sequence is TGTGCCAGCAGCCCTAGACCCCCTAGCGGGCTTCCCACAGATACGCAGTATTTT. Protein sequence: CASSPRPPSGLPTDTQYF. The V call is TRBV7-2, the J call TRBJ2-3, with 8 positions matching TRBD2. The ends lost 5 bases at V and 2 bases at J; junction bases unmatched: 15. The CDR3 consists of 18 residues. The germline V gene has CDR1 SGHTA and CDR2 FQGNSA.

This chain uses TRBV3-1 with TRBJ2-1; 7 bases map to TRBD2. The CDR3 sequence is 15 residues long. V dropped 3 bases and J dropped 0; count of bases not matched to a gene: 2. CDR1 LGHDT and CDR2 YNNKEL come from the germline V gene (reference sequence). The CDR3 region is CASSHERDSYNEQFF. As DNA, the CDR3 is TGTGCCAGCAGCCACGAGCGGGACTCCTACAATGAGCAGTTCTTC.

This clonotype appeared a few times. The chain joins TRBV4-1 to TRBJ2-7; TRBD1 matches at 8 bases. The germline V gene has CDR1 MGHRA and CDR2 YSYEKL. V was clipped by 0 bases and J by 2 bases; unmatched bases: 6. The CDR3 has 16 amino acids. The CDR3 nucleotides are TGCGCCAGCAGCCAAGATTCAGGGGGCCTAGCCTACGAGCAGTACTTC. This encodes CASSQDSGGLAYEQYF.

There are a few counts of this clonotype. V and J are TRBV7-2 and TRBJ2-3; TRBD2 agrees at 9 bases. Germline CDR1 reads SGHTA; CDR2 reads FQGNSA. The CDR3 is 14 residues long. With V trimmed by 6 bases and J by 3 bases, 4 bases remained unmatched. The CDR3 region has the DNA TGTGCCAGCAGTCCTACTAGCGGGACAGATACGCAGTATTTT. Its protein is CASSPTSGTDTQYF.

The V gene is TRBV20-1, the J gene TRBJ1-1; unclear D gene. Trimming left V 7 bases short and J 0 bases short, with 15 bases between. This CDR3 comprises 14 residues. Per the germline V gene, CDR1 is DFQATT and CDR2 is SNEGSKA (reference sequence). The CDR3 here is CSVRHGTMNTEAFF. The CDR3 nucleotides are TGCAGTGTCCGCCACGGAACCATGAACACTGAAGCTTTCTTT.

This clonotype was seen a few times. The chain carries TRBV6-2 or TRBV6-3 and TRBJ2-1, with 9 bases lining up with TRBD2. V trimming: 4 bases; J trimming: 9 bases; junction bases outside the gene matches: 4. CDR3 length: 13 residues. CDR1 and CDR2 from the germline V gene are MNHEY and SVGEGT. The CDR3: CASSLAGASEQFF. In DNA, the CDR3 is TGTGCCAGCAGTTTAGCGGGAGCTAGTGAGCAGTTCTTC.

The rearrangement links TRBV5-4 to TRBJ2-1, with TRBD1 matching 7 bases. Germline V CDR1 and CDR2: SGHNT, YYREEE (reference sequence). The CDR3 covers 15 residues. V trimming: 1 base; J trimming: 3 bases; junction bases outside the gene matches: 4. The CDR3: CASSLMGQIYNEQFF. CDR3 in DNA: TGTGCCAGCAGCTTGATGGGACAGATCTACAATGAGCAGTTCTTC. The variable domain in full, with the rest retrieved from reference TRBV5-4 and TRBJ2-1, is ETGVTQSPTHLIKTRGQQVTLRCSSQSGHNTVSWYQQALGQGPQFIFQYYREEENGRGNFPPRFSGLQFPNYSSELNVNALELDDSALYLCASSLMGQIYNEQFFGPGTRLTVL.

The CDR3 coding sequence is TGCAGCGCAACACGGGTCACTGAAGCTTTCTTT. Residues: CSATRVTEAFF. The chain carries TRBV29-1 and TRBJ1-1, with D hard to call. The V gene's germline CDR1 is SQVTM and CDR2 ANQGSEA. The ends were cut back, 7 bases at V and 4 bases at J, with 10 bases in the middle. This CDR3 is 11 amino acids long.

In this sample, this clonotype turned up a few times. The chain links TRBV7-9 to TRBJ2-3; perhaps TRBD2 as D (6 bases). The CDR3 runs to 15 residues. Trimming took off 2 bases at V and 0 bases at J, with 9 bases between the two ends. The germline V gene encodes CDR1 SEHNR and CDR2 FQNEAQ (reference sequence). As DNA, the CDR3 is TGTGCCAGCAGCTTATCGAGCGGGAGCACAGATACGCAGTATTTT. It translates to CASSLSSGSTDTQYF.